These T cell receptor beta chains were read from a single sample in a study of cytomegalovirus exposure and HLA in healthy donors. Sequencing was performed with immunoSEQ multiplex PCR; in TCRdb, only in-frame clones are kept and a portion is missing. The sample contains about 120,000 clones, less than 65% of which appear only once. Sequenced: PBMCs. The origin of the receptors is a man in his forties in good health and CMV-seropositive. Both conserved end residues are part of each CDR3. D genes are given only for firm matches.

CDR3aa,v_gene,d_gene
CASSGGTSGRPGTTDTQYF,TRBV6-4,TRBD2
CASRRDSLWELFF,TRBV6-1,TRBD1
CASSRLGLAGGPSTGELFF,TRBV28,TRBD2
CSALIRQGNQPQHF,TRBV29-1,TRBD1
CASSYGTSYEQYF,TRBV2,.
CASGLPPGLRGYTF,TRBV12-5,.
CASSQTKTVRIPQPQHF,TRBV4-2,.
CASGPGWNTEAFF,TRBV5-1,.
CASGLQEQTEAFF,TRBV7-2,.
CASKPWGLAGGPDTQYF,TRBV19,TRBD2
CASSLRFNSYNEQFF,TRBV11-3,.
CASSLSPTADGYTF,TRBV27,.